This TCR beta chain comes out of a study of Graves' ophthalmopathy and Graves' hyperthyroidism. On this clonotype itself: What it recognizes is unknown.

The authors amplified TCR beta CDR3 regions from RNA transcripts. In the first round, RT-PCR was carried out with HTBI primers, and a multiplex PCR formed the second round. TCRdb re-called the multiplex PCR reads through MiXCR, storing one row per CDR3 protein. The data contain under 250,000 distinct CDR3 sequences, around a fifth of them singletons. V lost 7 bases, J lost 7 bases, and 17 bases stayed unmatched. Germline CDR1 and CDR2: MNHNS and SASEGT. This CDR3 spans 16 amino acids. General study results and limits: Its predictions of ophthalmopathy progression gave the model 60% to 71% sensitivity and about 78% specificity.

The specimen sequenced was peripheral blood. The chain is built from TRBV6-1 and TRBJ1-1; 8 positions match TRBD1. This TCR was recovered from a woman aged 45-65 years with Graves' ophthalmopathy. The DNA for the CDR3 is TGTGCCAGCACCAGAAGATCGACAGGGGCGGTGGGTGAAGCTTTCTTT. Translation: CASTRRSTGAVGEAFF.